The following is a T cell receptor beta chain sequence with its context. The antigen remains undetermined. This entry belongs to a study of cytomegalovirus exposure and HLA in healthy donors. Use of 60 Vbeta and 13 Jbeta primers characterized the PCR. Assay used: immunoSEQ multiplex PCR; TCRdb lists only in-frame clones, some missing. The table shows about 140,000 clones, with about 82% occurring only once. CDR1 and CDR2 (germline): SGHTA, FQGNSA. This CDR3 has 16 amino acids. The J segment lost 1 base and the V segment lost 5 bases, leaving 9 bases of the junction unmatched. Whole-study results and caveats: A later analysis associated 16,000 or so TCR beta sequences with HLA alleles at a 0.05 false discovery rate. TCR beta sequences reportedly predicted most subjects' HLA-A and HLA-B alleles accurately.

Sequences were obtained from PBMCs. The chain uses TRBV7-2 and TRBJ2-5; 8 bases are a match to TRBD2. The clonotype originates from a female donor in good health and CMV-seropositive. This CDR3 is CASSRRLSGGQETQYF. The DNA for the CDR3 is TGTGCCAGCAGCCGACGACTGAGCGGGGGCCAAGAGACCCAGTACTTC.